The sequence of this T cell receptor (beta chain) was determined in a study of shared clonotypes between healthy human individuals. Study in general: The cohort had a couple of women and a few men, ages 18 to 49.

Findings and limits, study-wide: Shared clonotypes across all four donors exceeded non-shared ones in generation probability. Although depth was large, rarefaction showed that sequencing of the sorted subsets was incomplete.

Naive CD8 cells, CD45RO-negative and positively selected for CCR7, excluded terminally differentiated effector memory CD45RA+ cells. Each PCR replicate from the sorted subsets contained 200 to 250 ng DNA, which is roughly 33,000 T cell genomes. Sequencing used immunoSEQ multiplex PCR; TCRdb keeps in-frame clones, though not all of them. The table lists some 2 million clones, 85% to 95% of them singletons, with 0.95% to 1.5% in the top ten. The CDR3 contains 13 residues. V lost 6 bases, J lost 2 bases, and 3 bases stayed unmatched. In germline, CDR1 is MDHEN, CDR2 SYDVKM. Comment on this clone: Its antigen is not known.

This TCR was recovered from a man aged 18 to 30 in good health. The chain links TRBV28 to TRBJ2-7; TRBD1 aligns across 8 bases. The sample was naive CD8+ T cells sorted from blood. CDR3 in DNA: TGTGCCAGCAGCCGGGACAGGACCTACGAGCAGTACTTC. This sequence encodes CASSRDRTYEQYF.